A selection of T cell receptor beta chains follows, all from one sample in a study of cytomegalovirus exposure and HLA in healthy donors. Profiled with immunoSEQ multiplex PCR; TCRdb holds only in-frame clones, not every one. The profile covers 110,000 or so clones, with roughly 80% appearing a single time and approximately 7.7% taken by the ten largest. Sequencing was carried out using PBMCs. These receptors originate from a woman aged 45-65 years in good health and CMV-seropositive. Both conserved end residues are part of each CDR3. D genes are given only for firm matches. Clone size is shown for a subset of rows, as once, few, many or a class of expanded clone.

.,TRBJ1-5,TRBV18,TRBD1,TGTGCCAGCTCCCGACAGGGGGGGGATCAGCCCCAGCATTTT,CASSRQGGDQPQHF
.,TRBJ2-5,TRBV29-1,.,TGCAGCGTTGCAGGCGCTACAGGGCAAGAGACCCAGTACTTC,CSVAGATGQETQYF
.,TRBJ2-7,TRBV19,.,TGTGCCAGTAGTCCCGATGTGGCGGAAGCCTACGAGCAGTACTTC,CASSPDVAEAYEQYF
.,TRBJ1-1,TRBV29-1,TRBD1,TGCAGCGTTCGACAGGGGGCAATGGCTGAAGCTTTCTTT,CSVRQGAMAEAFF
.,TRBJ1-2,TRBV19,TRBD1,TGTGCCAATAGAGACAGGGGGAATCTCTATGGCTACACCTTC,CANRDRGNLYGYTF
.,TRBJ2-7,TRBV5-6,.,TGTGCCAGCAGCCCCCTAAGGGGCCTTACCTACGAGCAGTACTTC,CASSPLRGLTYEQYF
.,TRBJ2-3,TRBV6-6,TRBD2,TGTGCCAGCAGTCCCCGGGCGGGGGGCGGCACAGATACGCAGTATTTT,CASSPRAGGGTDTQYF
.,TRBJ2-7,TRBV7-2,TRBD2,TGTGCCAGCAGCTCCGGGACTAGCGGGGGCCTGGCCCTCTACGAGCAGTACTTC,CASSSGTSGGLALYEQYF
.,TRBJ1-2,TRBV6-5,.,TGTGCCAGCAGTGTCGGGAGGCGTAACTATGGCTACACCTTC,CASSVGRRNYGYTF
.,TRBJ2-1,TRBV5-1,.,TGCGCCAGCAGCGAACTCTACAATGAGCAGTTCTTC,CASSELYNEQFF
.,TRBJ1-5,TRBV4-3,.,TGCGCCAGCAGCCCCTCGACCCGGGGGGGTCAGCCCCAGCATTTT,CASSPSTRGGQPQHF
.,TRBJ2-5,TRBV5-1,.,TGCGCCAGCAGCCGGTCACTAGGGTCCCAAGAGACCCAGTACTTC,CASSRSLGSQETQYF
.,TRBJ1-1,TRBV11-3,.,TGTGCCAGCAGCTTATTGGCCAGGGAACAACTCATGAACACTGAAGCTTTCTTT,CASSLLAREQLMNTEAFF
.,TRBJ1-4,TRBV29-1,TRBD1,TGCAGCGTAACAGGGGTCGATGAAAAACTGTTTTTT,CSVTGVDEKLFF
.,TRBJ2-5,TRBV7-9,.,TGTGCCAGCAGCCGTGGAAGGGGTCGCGGGGCTGCCCAGCAAGAGACCCAGTACTTC,CASSRGRGRGAAQQETQYF
.,TRBJ2-3,TRBV5-1,.,TGCGCCAGCAGCTTATACAATCCTAGCACAGATACGCAGTATTTT,CASSLYNPSTDTQYF
.,TRBJ2-5,TRBV13,TRBD1,TGTGCCAGCAGCTCGAGGGCCCGGGACAGAGACTTCCAAGAGACCCAGTACTTC,CASSSRARDRDFQETQYF
.,TRBJ2-6,TRBV21-1,.,TGTGCCAGCAGCAAATGTTTCGGGAACTCTGGGGCCAACGTCCTGACTTTC,CASSKCFGNSGANVLTF
.,TRBJ2-7,TRBV5-6,TRBD1,TGTGCCAGCAGCCGAGACAGGGGGCGCTACGAGCAGTACTTC,CASSRDRGRYEQYF
.,TRBJ2-1,TRBV18,TRBD2,TGTGCCAGCTCACCCGGGACTAGCGGGATTGTGTATGAGCAGTTCTTC,CASSPGTSGIVYEQFF
once,TRBJ2-1,TRBV5-1,.,TGCGCCAGCAGCTTGTTGGGGAGGACGGCTGATGAGCAGTTCTTC,CASSLLGRTADEQFF
.,TRBJ2-7,TRBV1,.,TGCACCAGCACCCATAGGGGGACAGGGACCTACGAGCAGTACTTC,CTSTHRGTGTYEQYF
.,TRBJ2-7,TRBV4-2,.,TGTGCCAGCAGCCAAGTAAGTAGCGAGTCCTACGAGCAGTACTTC,CASSQVSSESYEQYF
once,TRBJ1-2,TRBV6-6,.,TGTGCCAGCAGTTACCGGCAGGGGTCCGTAGGCTACACCTTC,CASSYRQGSVGYTF
.,TRBJ2-7,TRBV2,.,TGTGCCAGCAGCCTCGGGTTATCCTACGAGCAGTACTTC,CASSLGLSYEQYF
.,TRBJ1-2,TRBV5-6,TRBD1,TGTGCCAGCAGCTTCGGGACAGGGTTGGACGAGAATGGCTACACCTTC,CASSFGTGLDENGYTF
.,TRBJ2-1,TRBV2,TRBD2,TGTGCCAGCAAGGCGGGGGGGTCCTACAATGAGCAGTTCTTC,CASKAGGSYNEQFF
once,TRBJ2-7,TRBV18,.,TGTGCCAGCTCACGCCCGACAGTATCCTACGAGCAGTACTTC,CASSRPTVSYEQYF
once,TRBJ1-6,TRBV5-4,.,TGTGCCAGCAGCTTCCAAGGAGATGTACCCCTCCACTTT,CASSFQGDVPLHF
.,TRBJ2-3,TRBV9,TRBD1,TGTGCCAGCAGCCCCCGCCCGGGACAGGGGAGGACAAGCACAGATACGCAGTATTTT,CASSPRPGQGRTSTDTQYF
few,TRBJ2-3,TRBV6-4,.,TGTGCCAGCAGTGAACAGGGCACAGATACGCAGTATTTT,CASSEQGTDTQYF
.,TRBJ2-6,TRBV7-2,TRBD2,TGTGCCAGCAGCTCCTATAGAGGGAGGGATGGGGCCAACGGCCTGACTTTC,CASSSYRGRDGANGLTF
.,TRBJ1-5,TRBV4-2,.,TGTGCCAGCAGCCACACACAGGGAGGGGACGGCAATCAGCCCCAGCATTTT,CASSHTQGGDGNQPQHF
few,TRBJ2-6,TRBV27,TRBD1,TGTGCCAGCAGTTCCGGACAGGGTCGCTCTGGGGCCAACGTCCTGACTTTC,CASSSGQGRSGANVLTF
.,TRBJ2-5,TRBV7-3,.,TGTGCCAGCAGCCTCATGGGAGGTGAAGAGACCCAGTACTTC,CASSLMGGEETQYF
.,TRBJ2-1,TRBV2,TRBD1,TGTGCCAGCAGTGAAGACGGGACAGCTTACAATGAGCAGTTCTTC,CASSEDGTAYNEQFF
.,TRBJ2-5,TRBV15,.,TGTGCCACCAGCAGAGGGGGACTGCCTTGGACCCAGTACTTC,CATSRGGLPWTQYF
.,TRBJ2-5,TRBV5-1,TRBD2,TGCGCCAGCAGCTTGGAAGGACTAGCGTCGGAGACCCAGTACTTC,CASSLEGLASETQYF
.,TRBJ2-3,TRBV21-1,.,TGTGCCAGCAGCCCATATGGAGGGAGATGGGGCACAGATACGCAGTATTTT,CASSPYGGRWGTDTQYF
.,TRBJ1-5,TRBV10-3,.,TGTGCCATCAGTGAGTTAGGGGGACAGCCCCAGCATTTT,CAISELGGQPQHF
.,TRBJ2-1,TRBV7-9,TRBD1,TGTGCCAGCAGCTCCCCCGAAGGGACAGGGGCATACAATGAGCAGTTCTTC,CASSSPEGTGAYNEQFF
.,TRBJ2-1,TRBV2,TRBD2,TGTGCCAGCAGAACCGGGACTAGCGACTACAATGAGCAGTTCTTC,CASRTGTSDYNEQFF